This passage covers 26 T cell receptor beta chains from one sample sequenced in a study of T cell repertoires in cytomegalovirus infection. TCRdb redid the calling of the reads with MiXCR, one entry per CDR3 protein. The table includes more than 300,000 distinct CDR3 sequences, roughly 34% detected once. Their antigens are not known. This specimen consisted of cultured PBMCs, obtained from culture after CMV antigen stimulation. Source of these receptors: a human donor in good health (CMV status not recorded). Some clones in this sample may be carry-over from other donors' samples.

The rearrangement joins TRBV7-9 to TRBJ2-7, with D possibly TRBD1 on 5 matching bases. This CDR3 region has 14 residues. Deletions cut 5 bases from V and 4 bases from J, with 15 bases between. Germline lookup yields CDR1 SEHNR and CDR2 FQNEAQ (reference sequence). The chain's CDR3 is CASSPPWGPYEQYF. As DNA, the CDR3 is TGTGCCAGCAGCCCACCTTGGGGCCCGTACGAGCAGTACTTC.

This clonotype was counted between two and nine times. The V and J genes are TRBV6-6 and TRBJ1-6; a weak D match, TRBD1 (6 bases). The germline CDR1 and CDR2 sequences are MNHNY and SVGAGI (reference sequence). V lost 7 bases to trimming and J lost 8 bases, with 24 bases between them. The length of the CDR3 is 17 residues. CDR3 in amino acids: CASTIRQALRLDSPLHF. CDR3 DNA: TGTGCCAGCACCATAAGACAGGCCTTAAGACTGGATTCACCCCTCCACTTT.

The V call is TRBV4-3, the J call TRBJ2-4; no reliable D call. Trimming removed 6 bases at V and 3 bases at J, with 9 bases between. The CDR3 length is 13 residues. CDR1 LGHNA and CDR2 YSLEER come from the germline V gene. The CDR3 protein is CASRRPYKNIQYF. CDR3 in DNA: TGCGCCAGCAGACGACCGTACAAAAACATTCAGTACTTC.

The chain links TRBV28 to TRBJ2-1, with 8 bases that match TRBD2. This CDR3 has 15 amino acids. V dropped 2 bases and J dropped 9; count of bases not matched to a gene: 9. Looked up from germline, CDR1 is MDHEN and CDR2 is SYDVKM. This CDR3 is CASSLRVGRASEQFF. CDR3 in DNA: TGTGCCAGCAGTTTAAGGGTCGGGAGGGCGAGTGAGCAGTTCTTC.

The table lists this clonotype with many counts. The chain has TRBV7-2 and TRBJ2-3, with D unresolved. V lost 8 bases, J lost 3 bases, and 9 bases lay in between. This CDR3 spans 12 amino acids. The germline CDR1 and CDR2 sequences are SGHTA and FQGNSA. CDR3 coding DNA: TGTGCCAGCGGGGTGGTAACAGATACGCAGTATTTT. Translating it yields CASGVVTDTQYF.

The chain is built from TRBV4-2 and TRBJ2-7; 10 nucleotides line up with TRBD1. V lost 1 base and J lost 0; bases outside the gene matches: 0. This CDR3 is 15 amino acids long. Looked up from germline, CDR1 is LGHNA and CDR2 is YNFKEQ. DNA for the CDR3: TGTGCCAGCAGCCAAGGGACAGGGGGCTCCTACGAGCAGTACTTC. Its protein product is CASSQGTGGSYEQYF.

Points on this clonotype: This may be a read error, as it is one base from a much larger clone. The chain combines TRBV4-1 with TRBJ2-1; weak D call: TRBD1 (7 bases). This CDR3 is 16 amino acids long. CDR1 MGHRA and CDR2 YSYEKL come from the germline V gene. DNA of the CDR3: TGCGCCAGCAGCCAAGGGAGGGGGCGACTGTGGAATGAGGAGTTCTTC. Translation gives CASSQGRGRLWNEEFF.

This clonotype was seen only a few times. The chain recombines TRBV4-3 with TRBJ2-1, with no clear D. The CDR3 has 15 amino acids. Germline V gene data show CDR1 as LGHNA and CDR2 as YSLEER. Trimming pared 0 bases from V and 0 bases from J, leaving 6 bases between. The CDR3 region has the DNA TGCGCCAGCAGCCAAGATCCCAGCTCCTACAATGAGCAGTTCTTC. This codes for CASSQDPSSYNEQFF.

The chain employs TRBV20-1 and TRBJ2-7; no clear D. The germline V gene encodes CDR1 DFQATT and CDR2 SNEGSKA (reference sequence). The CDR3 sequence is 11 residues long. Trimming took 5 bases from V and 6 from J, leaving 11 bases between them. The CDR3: CSALIRGEQYV. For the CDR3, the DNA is TGCAGTGCTCTGATTAGAGGCGAGCAGTACGTC.

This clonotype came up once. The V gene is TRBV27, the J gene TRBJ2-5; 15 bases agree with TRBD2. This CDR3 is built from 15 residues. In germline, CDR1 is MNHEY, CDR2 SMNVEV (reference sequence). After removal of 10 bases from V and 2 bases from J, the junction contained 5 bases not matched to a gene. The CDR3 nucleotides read TGTGCCACCCGAGGACTAGCGGGAGGGCAAGAGACCCAGTACTTC. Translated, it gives CATRGLAGGQETQYF.

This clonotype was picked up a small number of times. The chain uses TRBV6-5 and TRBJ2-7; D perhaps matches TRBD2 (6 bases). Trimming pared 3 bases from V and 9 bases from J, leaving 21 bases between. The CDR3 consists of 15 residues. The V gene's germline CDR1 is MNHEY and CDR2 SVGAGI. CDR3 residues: CASSYEAGPSYRQYF. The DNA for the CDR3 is TGTGCCAGCAGTTATGAGGCGGGGCCGTCCTACAGGCAGTACTTC.

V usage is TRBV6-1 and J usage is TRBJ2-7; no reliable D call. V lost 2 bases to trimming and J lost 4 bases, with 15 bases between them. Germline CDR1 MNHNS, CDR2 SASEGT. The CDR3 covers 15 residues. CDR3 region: CASSENAGAGYEQYF. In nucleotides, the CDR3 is TGTGCCAGCAGTGAAAATGCTGGAGCTGGATACGAGCAGTACTTC.

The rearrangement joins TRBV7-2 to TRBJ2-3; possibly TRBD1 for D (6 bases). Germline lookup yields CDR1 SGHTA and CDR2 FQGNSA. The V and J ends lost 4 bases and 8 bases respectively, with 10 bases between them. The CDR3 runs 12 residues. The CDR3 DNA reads TGTGCCAGCAGCTCCCAAGGGGGTACGCAGTATTTT. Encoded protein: CASSSQGGTQYF.

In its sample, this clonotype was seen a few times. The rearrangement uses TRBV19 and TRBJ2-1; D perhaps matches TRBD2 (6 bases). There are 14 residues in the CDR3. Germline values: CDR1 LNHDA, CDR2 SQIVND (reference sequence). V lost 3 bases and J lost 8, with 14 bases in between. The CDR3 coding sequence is TGTGCCAGTAGTATCGGGGGAGCTAGGTATGAGCAGTTCTTC. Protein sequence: CASSIGGARYEQFF. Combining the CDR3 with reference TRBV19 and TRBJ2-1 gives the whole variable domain DGGITQSPKYLFRKEGQNVTLSCEQNLNHDAMYWYRQDPGQGLRLIYYSQIVNDFQKGDIAEGYSVSREKKESFPLTVTSAQKNPTAFYLCASSIGGARYEQFFGPGTRLTVL.

In DNA form, the CDR3 reads TGTGCCAGCAGTTACTCGGAGAGAACAGATACGCAGTATTTT. Translating it yields CASSYSERTDTQYF. The chain couples TRBV6-5 to TRBJ2-3; no clear D gene. The V gene lost 0 bases and the J gene lost 3 bases, with 7 bases spanning the gap. There are 14 residues in the CDR3. Germline V CDR1 and CDR2: MNHEY, SVGAGI.

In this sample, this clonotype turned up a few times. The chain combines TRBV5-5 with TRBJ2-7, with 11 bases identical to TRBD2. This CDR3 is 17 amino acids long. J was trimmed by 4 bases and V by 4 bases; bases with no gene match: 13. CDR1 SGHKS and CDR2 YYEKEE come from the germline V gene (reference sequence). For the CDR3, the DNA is TGTGCCAGCAGCCCCCAGCCTACTAGCGGGAGTGTTTACGAGCAGTACGTC. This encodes CASSPQPTSGSVYEQYV.

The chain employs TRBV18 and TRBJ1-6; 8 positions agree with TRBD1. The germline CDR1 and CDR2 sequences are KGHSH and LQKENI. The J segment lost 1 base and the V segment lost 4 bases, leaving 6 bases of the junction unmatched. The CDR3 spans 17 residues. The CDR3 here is CASSRGTGGSYNSPLHF. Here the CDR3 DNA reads TGTGCCAGCTCACGGGGAACAGGGGGTTCCTATAATTCACCCCTCCACTTT. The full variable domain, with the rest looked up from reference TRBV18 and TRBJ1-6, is NAGVMQNPRHLVRRRGQEARLRCSPMKGHSHVYWYRQLPEEGLKFMVYLQKENIIDESGMPKERFSAEFPKEGPSILRIQQVVRGDSAAYFCASSRGTGGSYNSPLHFGNGTRLTVT.

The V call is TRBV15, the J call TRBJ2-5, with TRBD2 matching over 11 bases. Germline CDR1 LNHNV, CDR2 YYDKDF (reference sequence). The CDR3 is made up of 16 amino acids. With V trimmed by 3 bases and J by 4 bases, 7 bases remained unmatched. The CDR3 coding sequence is TGTGCCACCAGCAGTGTACTAGCGGGAGCGGGAGAGACCCAGTACTTC. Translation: CATSSVLAGAGETQYF. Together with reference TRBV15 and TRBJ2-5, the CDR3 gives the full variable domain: DAMVIQNPRYQVTQFGKPVTLSCSQTLNHNVMYWYQQKSSQAPKLLFHYYDKDFNNEADTPDNFQSRRPNTSFCFLDIRSPGLGDTAMYLCATSSVLAGAGETQYFGPGTRLLVL.

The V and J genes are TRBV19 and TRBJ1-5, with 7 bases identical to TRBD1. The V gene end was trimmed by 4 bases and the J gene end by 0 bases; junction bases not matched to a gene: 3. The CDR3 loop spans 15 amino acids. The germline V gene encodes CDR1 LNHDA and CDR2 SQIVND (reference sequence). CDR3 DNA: TGTGCCAGTAGTACACAGGGGAATAGCAATCAGCCCCAGCATTTT. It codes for CASSTQGNSNQPQHF.

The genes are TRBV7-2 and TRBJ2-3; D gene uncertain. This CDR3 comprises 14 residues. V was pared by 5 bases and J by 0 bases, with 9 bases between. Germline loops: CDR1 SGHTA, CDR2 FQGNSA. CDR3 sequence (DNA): TGTGCCAGCAGCGCCGGACCCAGCACAGATACGCAGTATTTT. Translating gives CASSAGPSTDTQYF.

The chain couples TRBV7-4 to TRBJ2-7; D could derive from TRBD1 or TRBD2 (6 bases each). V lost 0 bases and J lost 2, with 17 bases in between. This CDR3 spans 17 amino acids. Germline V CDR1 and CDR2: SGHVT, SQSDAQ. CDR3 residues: CASSLAVDRREPYEQYF. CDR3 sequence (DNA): TGTGCCAGCAGCTTAGCGGTAGACAGGAGGGAACCCTACGAGCAGTACTTC.

As DNA, the CDR3 is TGCGCCAGCAGCCAACCGGCCAGTACACCCCTCCACTTT. Encoded protein: CASSQPASTPLHF. V usage is TRBV4-1 and J usage is TRBJ1-6; D uncertain. From germline, CDR1 is MGHRA and CDR2 YSYEKL. The CDR3 contains 13 residues. V was trimmed by 2 bases and J by 11 bases, leaving 10 bases between them.

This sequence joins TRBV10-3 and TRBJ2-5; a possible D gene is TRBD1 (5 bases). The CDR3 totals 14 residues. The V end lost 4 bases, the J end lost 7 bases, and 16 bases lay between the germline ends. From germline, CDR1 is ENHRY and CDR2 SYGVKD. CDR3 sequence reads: CAISAAHTQGTQYF. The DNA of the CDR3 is TGTGCCATCAGTGCAGCACACACTCAGGGGACCCAGTACTTC.

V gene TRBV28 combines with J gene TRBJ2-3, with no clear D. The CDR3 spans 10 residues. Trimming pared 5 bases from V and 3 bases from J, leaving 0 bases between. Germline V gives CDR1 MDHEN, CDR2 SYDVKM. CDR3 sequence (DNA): TGTGCCAGCAGTACAGATACGCAGTATTTT. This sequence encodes CASSTDTQYF.

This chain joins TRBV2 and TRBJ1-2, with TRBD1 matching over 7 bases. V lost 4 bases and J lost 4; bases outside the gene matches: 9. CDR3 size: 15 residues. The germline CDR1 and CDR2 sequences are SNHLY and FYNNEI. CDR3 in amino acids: CASSVRQGEFYGYTF. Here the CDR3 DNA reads TGTGCCAGCAGTGTACGACAGGGAGAATTCTATGGCTACACCTTC.

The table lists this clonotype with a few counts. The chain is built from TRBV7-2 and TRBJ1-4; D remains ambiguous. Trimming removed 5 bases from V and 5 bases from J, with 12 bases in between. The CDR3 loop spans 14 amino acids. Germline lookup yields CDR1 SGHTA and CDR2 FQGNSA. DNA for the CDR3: TGTGCCAGCAGCGGCGTATTGAAGAATGAAAAACTGTTTTTT. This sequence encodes CASSGVLKNEKLFF.